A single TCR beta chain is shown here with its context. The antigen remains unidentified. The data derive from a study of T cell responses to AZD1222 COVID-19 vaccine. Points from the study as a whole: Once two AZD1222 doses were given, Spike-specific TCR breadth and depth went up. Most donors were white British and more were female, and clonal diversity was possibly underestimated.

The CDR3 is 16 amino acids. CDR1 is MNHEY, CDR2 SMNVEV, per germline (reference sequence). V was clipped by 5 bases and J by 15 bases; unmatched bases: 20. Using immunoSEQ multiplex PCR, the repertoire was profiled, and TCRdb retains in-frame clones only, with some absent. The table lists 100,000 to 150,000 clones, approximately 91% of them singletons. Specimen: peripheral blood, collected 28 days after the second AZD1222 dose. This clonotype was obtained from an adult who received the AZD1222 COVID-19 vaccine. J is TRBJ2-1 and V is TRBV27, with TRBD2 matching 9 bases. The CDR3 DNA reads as TGTGCCAGCAGTCCCCGGGTAGCGGGAGTTCCCCCGATTTGGTTCTTC. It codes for CASSPRVAGVPPIWFF.